The 23 T cell receptor beta chains listed next were all sequenced from one sample in a study of T cell responses to AZD1222 COVID-19 vaccine. Measured with immunoSEQ multiplex PCR; TCRdb has only the in-frame clones, and not every one. The table includes some 140,000 clones, 85% to 95% detected once. Source: peripheral blood, taken 28 days after the second AZD1222 dose. The receptors were gathered from an adult who received the AZD1222 COVID-19 vaccine.

This sequence joins TRBV18 and TRBJ1-1; D is unclear. Germline loops: CDR1 KGHSH, CDR2 LQKENI. Deletions cut 3 bases from V and 0 bases from J, with 8 bases between. The CDR3 extends over 14 amino acids. The CDR3 nucleotides are TGTGCCAGCTCACCTACAGAGATGAACACTGAAGCTTTCTTT. Protein sequence: CASSPTEMNTEAFF.

The rearrangement uses TRBV14 and TRBJ1-2; D call uncertain. Trimming took 1 base from V and 4 from J, leaving 7 bases between them. The germline gives CDR1 SGHDN, CDR2 FVKESK. The CDR3 has 13 amino acids. The CDR3 region has the DNA TGTGCCAGCAGCCAAGTAAACACCTATGGCTACACCTTC. It codes for CASSQVNTYGYTF. The full variable domain, rest sourced from reference TRBV14 and TRBJ1-2, is EAGVTQFPSHSVIEKGQTVTLRCDPISGHDNLYWYRRVMGKEIKFLLHFVKESKQDESGMPNNRFLAERTGGTYSTLKVQPAELEDSGVYFCASSQVNTYGYTFGSGTRLTVV.

The chain recombines TRBV6-5 with TRBJ1-1; D is ambiguous. This CDR3 is built from 10 residues. Germline V gene data show CDR1 as MNHEY and CDR2 as SVGAGI. V shed 5 bases and J shed 2 bases, with 0 bases lying between them. The DNA for the CDR3 is TGTGCCAGCAGTAACACTGAAGCTTTCTTT. Amino acid sequence: CASSNTEAFF.

The gene calls are TRBV5-4 and TRBJ2-1; D is undetermined. Deletions cut 4 bases from V and 8 bases from J, with 13 bases between. Per the germline V gene, CDR1 is SGHNT and CDR2 is YYREEE (reference sequence). The CDR3 is made up of 13 amino acids. CDR3 region: CASSNRAIDEQFF. Written as DNA, the CDR3 is TGTGCCAGCAGCAATCGGGCGATCGATGAGCAGTTCTTC.

This rearrangement joins TRBV28 to TRBJ2-7, with 9 nucleotides matching TRBD2. V dropped 6 bases and J dropped 3; count of bases not matched to a gene: 12. CDR1 is MDHEN, CDR2 SYDVKM, per germline. This CDR3 is built from 16 residues. The CDR3 reads CASSPSLRGGVYEQYF. For the CDR3, the DNA is TGTGCCAGCAGCCCCAGTTTGCGGGGGGGGGTCTACGAGCAGTACTTC. Filled out from reference TRBV28 and TRBJ2-7, the complete variable domain reads DVKVTQSSRYLVKRTGEKVFLECVQDMDHENMFWYRQDPGLGLRLIYFSYDVKMKEKGDIPEGYSVSREKKERFSLILESASTNQTSMYLCASSPSLRGGVYEQYFGPGTRLTVT.

The chain employs TRBV19 and TRBJ2-1; TRBD2 matches 7 bases. The V gene's germline CDR1 is LNHDA and CDR2 SQIVND (reference sequence). V lost 1 base and J lost 7; bases outside the gene matches: 7. The CDR3 totals 15 residues. The CDR3 coding sequence is TGTGCCAGTAGTATAGTGGGGAGCGGGATTAATGAGCAGTTCTTC. Residues: CASSIVGSGINEQFF.

The chain joins TRBV20-1 to TRBJ2-5; tentative D call: TRBD2 (5 bases). The CDR3 sequence is 14 residues long. The ends were cut back, 3 bases at V and 0 bases at J, with 11 bases in the middle. Germline lookup yields CDR1 DFQATT and CDR2 SNEGSKA (reference sequence). The CDR3 nucleotides read TGCAGTGCTAGTGTGGCGGGCTACCAAGAGACCCAGTACTTC. Encoded protein: CSASVAGYQETQYF.

CDR3 amino acids: CASSGRPDLVAEAFF. The DNA for the CDR3 is TGTGCCAGCAGCGGCCGTCCGGACTTGGTCGCTGAAGCTTTCTTT. This sequence joins TRBV7-6 and TRBJ1-1, with unresolved D. The CDR3 consists of 15 residues. Germline V gene data show CDR1 as SGHVS and CDR2 as FNYEAQ. Trimming took off 5 bases at V and 6 bases at J, with 19 bases between the two ends.

The chain's CDR3 is CAISGVQGIPGNTIYF. The CDR3 nucleotides read TGTGCCATCAGTGGAGTGCAAGGAATCCCTGGAAACACCATATATTTT. This rearrangement joins TRBV10-3 to TRBJ1-3, with D unresolved. V lost 4 bases to trimming and J lost 2 bases, with 15 bases between them. This CDR3 has 16 residues. Per germline, CDR1 ENHRY and CDR2 SYGVKD.

The chain employs TRBV5-1 and TRBJ2-7; 9 nucleotides align to TRBD1. Germline loops: CDR1 SGHRS, CDR2 YFSETQ. Trimming removed 2 bases from V and 5 bases from J; junction bases left unmatched: 11. This CDR3 contains 16 residues. The CDR3 bases are TGCGCCAGCAGCTTCGATTCCGGGACAGGGTTGGACGAGCAGTACTTC. It is translated as CASSFDSGTGLDEQYF.

The chain recombines TRBV12-3 or TRBV12-4 with TRBJ2-1; possible D gene TRBD1, 6 bases. The CDR3 runs to 12 residues. V was shortened by 6 bases and J by 6 bases, with 9 bases between the two germline ends. CDR3 bases: TGTGCCAGCAGCCGGGACATCAATGAGCAGTTCTTC. It codes for CASSRDINEQFF.

The chain uses TRBV3-1 (or the pseudogene TRBV3-2) and TRBJ1-2; no clear D. With 1 base removed from V and 4 bases from J, the gap between germline ends came to 7 bases. In germline, CDR1 is LGHDT, CDR2 YNNKEL (reference sequence). This CDR3 is built from 13 residues. In DNA form, the CDR3 reads TGTGCCAGCAGCCAAGGTTGGGCCTATGGCTACACCTTC. Translated: CASSQGWAYGYTF.

This chain links TRBV19 with TRBJ1-1; 11 bases line up with TRBD1. Germline V gene lookup returns CDR1 LNHDA and CDR2 SQIVND (reference sequence). The CDR3 extends over 17 amino acids. Unmatched junction bases numbered 10, after V lost 6 bases and J lost 1 base. In DNA form, the CDR3 reads TGTGCCAGTAGGAGGGACAGGGGGTCCTACGGGAACACTGAAGCTTTCTTT. This encodes CASRRDRGSYGNTEAFF.

This clone showed up just once. This chain joins TRBV6-5 and TRBJ2-7; either TRBD1 or TRBD2 may fit D (5 bases each). The CDR3 runs 14 residues. V was cut by 0 bases and J by 7 bases, with 13 bases left in between. In germline, CDR1 is MNHEY, CDR2 SVGAGI. CDR3 sequence: CASSYSVGTDEQYF. The DNA of the CDR3 is TGTGCCAGCAGTTACTCGGTGGGGACGGATGAGCAGTACTTC.

The chain employs TRBV29-1 and TRBJ1-1, with 7 bases lining up with TRBD1. The CDR3 spans 12 residues. Germline V gene data show CDR1 as SQVTM and CDR2 as ANQGSEA. The junction had 11 bases not matched to a gene; V was cut back by 6 bases and J by 10 bases. CDR3 bases: TGCAGCGTGAAGACAGGGCCGGTTAGAGCTTTCTTT. This encodes CSVKTGPVRAFF.

J is TRBJ2-2 and V is TRBV19; 7 bases are a match to TRBD1. Trimming took 0 bases from V and 0 from J; bases not matched to a gene: 7. Germline CDR1 reads LNHDA; CDR2 reads SQIVND (reference sequence). This CDR3 is built from 18 residues. The CDR3 sequence: CASSIDGVGTANTGELFF. The CDR3 bases are TGTGCCAGTAGTATAGATGGAGTCGGGACAGCGAACACCGGGGAGCTGTTTTTT.

Here the CDR3 DNA reads TGTGCCACCAGCATGGGCGACAGCCTTAACTATGGCTACACCTTC. As protein: CATSMGDSLNYGYTF. This rearrangement joins TRBV15 to TRBJ1-2; D may be TRBD1 (5 bases). V was pared by 4 bases and J by 1 base, with 13 bases between. The CDR3 has 15 amino acids. CDR1 is LNHNV, CDR2 YYDKDF, per germline (reference sequence). The variable domain in full, with the rest retrieved from reference TRBV15 and TRBJ1-2, is DAMVIQNPRYQVTQFGKPVTLSCSQTLNHNVMYWYQQKSSQAPKLLFHYYDKDFNNEADTPDNFQSRRPNTSFCFLDIRSPGLGDTAMYLCATSMGDSLNYGYTFGSGTRLTVV.

The J gene is TRBJ2-7, the V gene TRBV9, with D tentatively TRBD1 (6 bases). This CDR3 is built from 15 residues. Trimming pared 3 bases from V and 4 bases from J, leaving 17 bases between. CDR1 and CDR2 (germline): SGDLS, YYNGEE. The CDR3 loop reads CASSATDRTFYEQYF. The CDR3 DNA sequence: TGTGCCAGCAGCGCAACTGACAGGACCTTTTACGAGCAGTACTTC. The complete variable domain, with remaining parts taken from reference TRBV9 and TRBJ2-7, reads DSGVTQTPKHLITATGQRVTLRCSPRSGDLSVYWYQQSLDQGLQFLIQYYNGEERAKGNILERFSAQQFPDLHSELNLSSLELGDSALYFCASSATDRTFYEQYFGPGTRLTVT.

The chain has TRBV5-1 and TRBJ2-5, with 8 bases aligning to TRBD2. The V and J ends lost 0 bases and 2 bases, in that order; junction bases with no gene match: 6. CDR3 length: 16 residues. Per germline, CDR1 SGHRS and CDR2 YFSETQ. DNA for the CDR3: TGCGCCAGCAGCTTGGGTGGTGCTAGCGGGCAAGAGACCCAGTACTTC. Encoded protein: CASSLGGASGQETQYF.

The chain has TRBV4-2 and TRBJ1-2, with D maybe TRBD1 (5 bases). The germline CDR1 and CDR2 sequences are LGHNA and YNFKEQ. Trimming stripped 3 bases from V and 5 bases from J, with 10 bases between. CDR3 size: 13 residues. This CDR3 is CASSQGTDYGYTF. The CDR3 DNA sequence: TGTGCCAGCAGCCAGGGGACGGATTATGGCTACACCTTC.

CDR3 sequence reads: CASMKRDNEQFF. The CDR3 DNA is TGTGCCAGCATGAAAAGGGACAATGAGCAGTTCTTC. V gene TRBV27 combines with J gene TRBJ2-1; D not resolved. The CDR3 runs 12 residues. The germline V gene encodes CDR1 MNHEY and CDR2 SMNVEV (reference sequence). The V gene lost 7 bases and the J gene lost 5 bases, with 9 bases spanning the gap.

The chain links TRBV12-3 or TRBV12-4 to TRBJ2-2; weak D call: TRBD2 (6 bases). This CDR3 is built from 13 residues. The germline V and J ends were trimmed by 10 bases and 3 bases, with 12 bases remaining between them. CDR3 nucleotide sequence: TGTGCCACCAGGGACTCGGACACCGGGGAGCTGTTTTTT. Translation gives CATRDSDTGELFF.

The V gene is TRBV5-6, the J gene TRBJ1-3; D may be TRBD1 (6 bases). V gave up 5 bases and J gave up 8 bases, with 17 bases separating them. Germline CDR1 SGHDT, CDR2 YYEEEE. The CDR3 totals 14 residues. CDR3 amino acids: CASSPRGLTDTIYF. In DNA, the CDR3 is TGTGCCAGCAGTCCCAGGGGTCTCACGGACACCATATATTTT.